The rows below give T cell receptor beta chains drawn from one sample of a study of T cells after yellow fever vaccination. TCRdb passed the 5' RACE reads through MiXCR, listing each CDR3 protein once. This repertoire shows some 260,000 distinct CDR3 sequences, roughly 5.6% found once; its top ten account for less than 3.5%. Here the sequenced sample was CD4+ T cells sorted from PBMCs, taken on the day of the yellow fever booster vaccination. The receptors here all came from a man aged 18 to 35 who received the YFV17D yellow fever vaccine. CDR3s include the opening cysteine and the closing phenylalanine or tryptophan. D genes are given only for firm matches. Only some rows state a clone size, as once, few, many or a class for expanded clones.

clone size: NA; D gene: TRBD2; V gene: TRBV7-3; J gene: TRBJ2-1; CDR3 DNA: TGTGCCAGCAGCGCCCTAGCGCGGGGGGCGCGTTATGAGCAGTTCTTC; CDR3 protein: CASSALARGARYEQFF
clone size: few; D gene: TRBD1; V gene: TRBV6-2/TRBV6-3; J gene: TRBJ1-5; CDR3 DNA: TGTGCCAGCAGTTCTAGACAGGGTTTCTCTCAGCCCCAGCATTTT; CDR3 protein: CASSSRQGFSQPQHF
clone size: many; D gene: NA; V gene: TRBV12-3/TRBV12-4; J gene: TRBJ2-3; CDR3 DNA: TGTGCCAGCAGTTCGGTAGGAGATACGCAGTATTTT; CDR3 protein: CASSSVGDTQYF
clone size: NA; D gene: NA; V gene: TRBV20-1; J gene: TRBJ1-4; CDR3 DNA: TGCAGTGCGGTAGTCTTTTTGGGCGAAAAACTGTTTTTT; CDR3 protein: CSAVVFLGEKLFF
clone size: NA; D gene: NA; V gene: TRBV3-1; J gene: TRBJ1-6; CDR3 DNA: TGTGCCAGCAGCCAAAGCCTGTCCTACGGACCCCTCCACTTT; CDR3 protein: CASSQSLSYGPLHF
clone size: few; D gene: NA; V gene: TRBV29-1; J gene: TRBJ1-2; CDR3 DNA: TGCAGCGTTGGTGAGACTGCGTATTATGGCTACACCTTC; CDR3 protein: CSVGETAYYGYTF
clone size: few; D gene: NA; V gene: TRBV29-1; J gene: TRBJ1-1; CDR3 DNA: TGCAGCGCCCCAGGGGTGGGGGCGGGCACTGAAGCTTTCTTT; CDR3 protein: CSAPGVGAGTEAFF
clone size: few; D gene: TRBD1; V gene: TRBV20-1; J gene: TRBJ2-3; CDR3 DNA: TGCAGTGCGTGGACAGGAACCACTAGCACAGATACGCAGTATTTT; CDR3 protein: CSAWTGTTSTDTQYF
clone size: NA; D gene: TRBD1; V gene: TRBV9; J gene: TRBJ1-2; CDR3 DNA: TGTGCCAGCAGCGTAGAAGGACAGGGCCTCCTTGGCTACACCTTC; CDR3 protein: CASSVEGQGLLGYTF
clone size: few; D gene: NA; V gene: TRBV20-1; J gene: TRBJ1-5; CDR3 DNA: TGCAGTGCCATACAGGGTTCTAGCAATCAGCCCCAGCATTTT; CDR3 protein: CSAIQGSSNQPQHF
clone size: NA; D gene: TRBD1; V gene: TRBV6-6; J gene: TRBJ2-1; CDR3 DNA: TGTGCCAGCAAGGGGGCAGGGGGTTGGTATGAGCAGTTCTTC; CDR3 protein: CASKGAGGWYEQFF
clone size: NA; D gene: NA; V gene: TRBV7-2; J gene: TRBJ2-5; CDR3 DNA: TGTGCCAGCAGCTTATGGCAGGGCGAGACCCAGTACTTC; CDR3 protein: CASSLWQGETQYF
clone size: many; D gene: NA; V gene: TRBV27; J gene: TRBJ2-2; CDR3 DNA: TGTGCCAGCAGTTTTGATCGAACCGGGGAGCTGTTTTTT; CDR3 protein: CASSFDRTGELFF
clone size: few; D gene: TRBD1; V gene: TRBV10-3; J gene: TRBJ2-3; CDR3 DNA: TGTGCCATCAGTGAGTCGGTGACGTTAGACAGGGAAGGCGCAGATACGCAGTATTTT; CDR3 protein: CAISESVTLDREGADTQYF
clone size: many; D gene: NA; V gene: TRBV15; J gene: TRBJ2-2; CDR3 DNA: TGTGCCACCAGCCCACGAGGGGGGGTAAACACCGGGGAGCTGTTTTTT; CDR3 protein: CATSPRGGVNTGELFF
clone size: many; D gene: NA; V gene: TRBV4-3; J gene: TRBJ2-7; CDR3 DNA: TGCGCCAGCAGCCAAGGGATGGACACCTACGAGCAGTACTTC; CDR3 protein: CASSQGMDTYEQYF
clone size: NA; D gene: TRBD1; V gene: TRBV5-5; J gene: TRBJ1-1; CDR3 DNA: TGTGCCAGCAGCCCTCGACAGGGGTGGGGGAACACTGAAGCTTTCTTT; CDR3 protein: CASSPRQGWGNTEAFF
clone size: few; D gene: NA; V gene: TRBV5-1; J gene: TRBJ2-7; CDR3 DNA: TGCGCCAGCAGCTCGGGGAGCCAGGGAGGCGAGCAGTACTTC; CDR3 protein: CASSSGSQGGEQYF
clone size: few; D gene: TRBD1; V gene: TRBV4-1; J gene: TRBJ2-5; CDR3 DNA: TGCGCCAGCAGCCTAACCGACAGGGGGCCCGAGACCCAGTACTTC; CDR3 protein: CASSLTDRGPETQYF
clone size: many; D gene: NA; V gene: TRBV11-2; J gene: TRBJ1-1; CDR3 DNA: TGTGCCAGCAGCTTAAAAGTCAAGAACTCTGAAGCTTTCTTT; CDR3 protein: CASSLKVKNSEAFF
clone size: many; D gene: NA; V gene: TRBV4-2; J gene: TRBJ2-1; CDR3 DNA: TGTGCCAGCAGCCAAGATCAAAGGAGGATGGGGCAGTTCTTC; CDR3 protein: CASSQDQRRMGQFF
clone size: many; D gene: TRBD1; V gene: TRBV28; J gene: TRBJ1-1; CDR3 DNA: TGTGCCGGAACAACAGGGGGTGCCATGAACACTGAAGCTTTCTTT; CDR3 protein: CAGTTGGAMNTEAFF
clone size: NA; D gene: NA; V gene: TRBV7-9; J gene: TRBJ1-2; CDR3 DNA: TGTGCCAGCAGCCCGTCGACAGGCGGTATGAAGGGCTACACCTTC; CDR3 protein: CASSPSTGGMKGYTF
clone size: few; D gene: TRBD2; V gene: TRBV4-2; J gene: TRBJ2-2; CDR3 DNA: TGTGCCAGCAGCCCTACAGCGGGGGAACCGGGAATGAACACCGGGGAGCTGTTTTTT; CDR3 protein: CASSPTAGEPGMNTGELFF
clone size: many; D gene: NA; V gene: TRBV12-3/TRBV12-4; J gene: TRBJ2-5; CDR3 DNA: TGTGCCAGCAGTTTAGAAAGGGAGACCCAGTACTTC; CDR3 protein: CASSLERETQYF
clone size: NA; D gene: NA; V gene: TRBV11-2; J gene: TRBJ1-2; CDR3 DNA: TGTGCCAGCAGCCCCATCCGGGGGAAAAACTATGGCTACACCTTC; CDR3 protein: CASSPIRGKNYGYTF
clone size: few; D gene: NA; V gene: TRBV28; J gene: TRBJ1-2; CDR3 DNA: TGTGCCAGCAGGTCAAGGGTTGGAGGCTATGGCTACACCTTC; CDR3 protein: CASRSRVGGYGYTF
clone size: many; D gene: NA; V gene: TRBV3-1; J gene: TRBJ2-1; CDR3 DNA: TGTGCCAGCAGCCCCGCGGACGTCGATGAGCAGTTCTTC; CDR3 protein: CASSPADVDEQFF
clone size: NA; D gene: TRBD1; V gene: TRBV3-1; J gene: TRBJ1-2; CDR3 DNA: TGTGCCAGCAGCCAAGATGTCAGGGGGAGGTACACCTTC; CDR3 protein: CASSQDVRGRYTF
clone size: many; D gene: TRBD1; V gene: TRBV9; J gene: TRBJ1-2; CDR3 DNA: TGTGCCAGCAGCGCCCACTCAAAGGACAGGGGATTGGATGGCTACACCTTC; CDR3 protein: CASSAHSKDRGLDGYTF
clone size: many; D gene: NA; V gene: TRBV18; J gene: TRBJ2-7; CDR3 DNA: TGTGCCAGCTCACCACTTGGGCAGCCTACCTACGAGCAGTACTTC; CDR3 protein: CASSPLGQPTYEQYF
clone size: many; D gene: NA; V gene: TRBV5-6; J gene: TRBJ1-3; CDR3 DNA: TGTGCCAGCAGCTTGTTGGGGGGCTACTCTGGAAACACCATATATTTT; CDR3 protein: CASSLLGGYSGNTIYF
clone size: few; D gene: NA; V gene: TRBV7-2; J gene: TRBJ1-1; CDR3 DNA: TGTGCCAGCAGCTTAGATTCAGGGCGTCGCACTGAAGCTTTCTTT; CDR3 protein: CASSLDSGRRTEAFF
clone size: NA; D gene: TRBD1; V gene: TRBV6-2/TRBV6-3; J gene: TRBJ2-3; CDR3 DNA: TGTGCCAGCAGGACAGGGGGGACAGATAGGCAGTATTTT; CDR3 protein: CASRTGGTDRQYF
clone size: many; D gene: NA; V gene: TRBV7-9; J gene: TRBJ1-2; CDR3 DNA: TGTGCCAGCACGGCCGGGACGGGCTATGGCTACACCTTC; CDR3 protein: CASTAGTGYGYTF
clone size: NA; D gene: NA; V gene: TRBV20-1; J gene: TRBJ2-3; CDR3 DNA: TGCAGTGCTAGGGGGGATTACCTAGGCGATACGCAGTATTTT; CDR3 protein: CSARGDYLGDTQYF
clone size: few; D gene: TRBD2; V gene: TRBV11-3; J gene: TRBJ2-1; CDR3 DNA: TGTGCCAGCAGCTCCTCCCAACTAGCGGGGGGACATGAGCAGTTCTTC; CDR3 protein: CASSSSQLAGGHEQFF
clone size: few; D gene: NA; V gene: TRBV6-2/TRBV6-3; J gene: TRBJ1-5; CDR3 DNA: TGTGCCAGCAGTTTCGACGCAGGGTTTCGGAGCAATCAGCCCCAGCATTTT; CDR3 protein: CASSFDAGFRSNQPQHF
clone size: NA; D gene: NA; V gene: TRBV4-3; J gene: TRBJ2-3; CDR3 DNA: TGCGCCAGCAGCCAAGACAGAGAAACTGGCACAGATACGCAGTATTTT; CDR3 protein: CASSQDRETGTDTQYF
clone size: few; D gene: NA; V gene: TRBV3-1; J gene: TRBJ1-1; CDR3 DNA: TGTGCCAGCAGCCAAGGGAGTGGTTTCGCTGAAGCTTTCTTT; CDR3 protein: CASSQGSGFAEAFF
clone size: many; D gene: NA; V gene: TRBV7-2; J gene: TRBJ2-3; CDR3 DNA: TGTGCCAGCAGCTCAGGAGGCTTCACAGATACGCAGTATTTT; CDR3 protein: CASSSGGFTDTQYF
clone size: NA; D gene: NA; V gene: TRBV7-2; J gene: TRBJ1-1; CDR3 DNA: TGTGCCAGCAGCTTAGCCTGGACACTGAACACTGAAGCTTTCTTT; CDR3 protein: CASSLAWTLNTEAFF
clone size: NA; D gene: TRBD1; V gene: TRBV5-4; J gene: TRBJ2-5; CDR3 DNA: TGTGCCAGCAGCTCCCCCCGGACAGGGGCGGCAGAGACCCAGTACTTC; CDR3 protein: CASSSPRTGAAETQYF
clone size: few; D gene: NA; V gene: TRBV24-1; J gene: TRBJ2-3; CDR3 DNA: TGTGCCACCAGCGCCGCCGGGGACCGCACAGATACGCAGTATTTT; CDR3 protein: CATSAAGDRTDTQYF
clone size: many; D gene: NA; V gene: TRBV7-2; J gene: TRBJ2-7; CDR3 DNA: TGTGCCAGCAGCTCAGCCTACGAGCAGTACTTC; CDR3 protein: CASSSAYEQYF
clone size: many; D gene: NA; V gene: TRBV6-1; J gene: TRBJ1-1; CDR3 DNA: TGTGCCAGCATGGGGACATTGAACACTGAAGCTTTCTTT; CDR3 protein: CASMGTLNTEAFF
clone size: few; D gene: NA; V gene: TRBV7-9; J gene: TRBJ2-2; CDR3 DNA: TGTGCCAGCAGCTTAGCGACGGGGACCACCGGGGAGCTGTTTTTT; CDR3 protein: CASSLATGTTGELFF
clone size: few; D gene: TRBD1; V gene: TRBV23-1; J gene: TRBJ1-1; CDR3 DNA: TGCGCCAGCAGTCAACTAGGACAGGGGTTGCCTGAAGCTTTCTTT; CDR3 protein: CASSQLGQGLPEAFF